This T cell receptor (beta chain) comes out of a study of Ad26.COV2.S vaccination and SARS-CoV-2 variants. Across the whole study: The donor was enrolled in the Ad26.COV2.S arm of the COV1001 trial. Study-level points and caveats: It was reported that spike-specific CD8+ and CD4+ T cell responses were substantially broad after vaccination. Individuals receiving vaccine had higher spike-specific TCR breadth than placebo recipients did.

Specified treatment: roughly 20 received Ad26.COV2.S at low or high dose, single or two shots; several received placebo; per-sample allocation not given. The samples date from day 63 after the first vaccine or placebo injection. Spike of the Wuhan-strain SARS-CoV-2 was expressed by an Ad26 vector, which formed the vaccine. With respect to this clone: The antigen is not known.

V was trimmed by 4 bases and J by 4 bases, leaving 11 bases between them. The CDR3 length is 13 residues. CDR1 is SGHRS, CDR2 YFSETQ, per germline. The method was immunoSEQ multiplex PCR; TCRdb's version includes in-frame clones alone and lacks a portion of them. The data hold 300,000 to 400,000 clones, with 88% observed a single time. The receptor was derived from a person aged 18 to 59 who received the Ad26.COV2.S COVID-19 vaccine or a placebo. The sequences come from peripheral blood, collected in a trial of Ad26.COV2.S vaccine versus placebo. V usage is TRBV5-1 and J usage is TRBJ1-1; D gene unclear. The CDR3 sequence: CASSSERFTEAFF. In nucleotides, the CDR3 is TGCGCCAGCAGCAGCGAGAGGTTCACTGAAGCTTTCTTT. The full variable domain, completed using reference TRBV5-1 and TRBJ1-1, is KAGVTQTPRYLIKTRGQQVTLSCSPISGHRSVSWYQQTPGQGLQFLFEYFSETQRNKGNFPGRFSGRQFSNSRSEMNVSTLELGDSALYLCASSSERFTEAFFGQGTRLTVV.